This passage covers 25 T cell receptor beta chains from one sample sequenced in a study of blood T cells in healthy people across ages. Through a sample-barcoded 5' primer and a J-beta primer mix, a second PCR was run for about 7 to 12 cycles. TCRdb reprocessed the 5' RACE reads via MiXCR and lists one record per CDR3 protein. This repertoire shows some 1.6 million distinct CDR3 sequences, around 36% found once; its top ten account for over 9%. Sequenced material: blood. The receptors shown here come from a woman in her twenties or thirties in good health.

V is TRBV7-9 and J is TRBJ2-7; 9 bases are a match to TRBD1. The length of the CDR3 is 15 residues. Germline CDR1 is SEHNR and CDR2 is FQNEAQ (reference sequence). The trim removed 5 bases at V and 3 bases at J, leaving 8 bases unmatched. The CDR3 here is CASSVRDRDFYEQYF. The DNA of the CDR3 is TGTGCCAGCAGCGTCCGGGACAGGGATTTCTACGAGCAGTACTTC.

The rearrangement links TRBV28 to TRBJ2-6; either TRBD1 or TRBD2 may supply D (5 bases each). Germline V gives CDR1 MDHEN, CDR2 SYDVKM. CDR3 length: 17 amino acids. The V gene lost 0 bases and the J gene lost 3 bases, with 12 bases spanning the gap. Here the CDR3 reads CASSLWAQGDGANVLTF. The CDR3 region has the DNA TGTGCCAGCAGTTTATGGGCCCAGGGAGATGGGGCCAACGTCCTGACTTTC.

This clonotype was observed a single time. This chain uses TRBV10-3 with TRBJ2-2; TRBD1 agrees at 8 bases. The CDR3 is 13 amino acids. The germline V gene encodes CDR1 ENHRY and CDR2 SYGVKD. The V segment lost 11 bases and the J segment 1 base; nucleotides outside the gene matches: 3. Here the CDR3 DNA reads TGTGCCGCCGGACAGGGGAACACCGGGGAGCTGTTTTTT. This translates into CAAGQGNTGELFF.

This clonotype appeared a few times. The chain uses TRBV16 and TRBJ2-1, with a possible D match to TRBD2 (6 bases). V shed 4 bases and J shed 10 bases, with 14 bases lying between them. The germline V gene has CDR1 KGHSY and CDR2 FQNENV. The CDR3 extends over 13 amino acids. The CDR3 protein is CASSPQEGREQFF. The CDR3 nucleotides read TGTGCCAGCAGCCCCCAGGAGGGCCGAGAGCAGTTCTTC.

This clonotype was counted a few times. This chain joins TRBV7-9 and TRBJ2-1; 11 nucleotides agree with TRBD2. Germline trimming cut 6 bases from V and 7 bases from J; bases unmatched to any gene: 11. The CDR3 is made up of 16 amino acids. Germline CDR1 SEHNR, CDR2 FQNEAQ (reference sequence). The CDR3 bases are TGTGCCAGCAGTTCCGTACTAGCGGGAGTTTCTAATGAGCAGTTCTTC. This codes for CASSSVLAGVSNEQFF.

This rearrangement joins TRBV20-1 to TRBJ2-7; 9 bases match TRBD1. V dropped 4 bases and J dropped 5; count of bases not matched to a gene: 9. The CDR3 totals 14 residues. Germline CDR1 DFQATT, CDR2 SNEGSKA (reference sequence). Here the CDR3 DNA reads TGCAGTGCTAATTTGGGGACAGGGCGGAACGAGCAGTACTTC. Translation: CSANLGTGRNEQYF.

This clonotype was observed at least ten times. V is TRBV5-1 and J is TRBJ2-7; 8 nucleotides match TRBD1. The germline gives CDR1 SGHRS, CDR2 YFSETQ. V trimming: 4 bases; J trimming: 3 bases; junction bases outside the gene matches: 3. This CDR3 contains 13 residues. CDR3 protein: CASSAGTGYEQYF. The CDR3 bases are TGCGCCAGCAGCGCCGGGACAGGCTACGAGCAGTACTTC.

In this sample, this clonotype turned up a few times. This sequence joins TRBV7-9 and TRBJ1-2, with no clear D. The V end was cut by 1 base, the J end by 6 bases, with 9 bases between. Germline CDR1 is SEHNR and CDR2 is FQNEAQ (reference sequence). The CDR3 loop spans 13 amino acids. The CDR3 coding sequence is TGTGCCAGCAGCTTAGAGGCAGGCCATGGCTACACCTTC. Amino acid sequence: CASSLEAGHGYTF.

This clonotype is a singleton in its sample. V and J are TRBV9 and TRBJ2-2; tentatively, D is TRBD1 (5 bases). Germline V lookup: CDR1 SGDLS, CDR2 YYNGEE. There are 16 residues in the CDR3. V lost 2 bases and J lost 0, with 11 bases in between. The CDR3, as DNA: TGTGCCAGCAGCGTGGATCAGGGTGCGAACACCGGGGAGCTGTTTTTT. It codes for CASSVDQGANTGELFF.

This clonotype was detected ten times or more. The chain recombines TRBV3-1 with TRBJ2-5; D unclear. The CDR3 has 13 residues. V was clipped by 4 bases and J by 5 bases, with 11 bases between them. Per germline, CDR1 LGHDT and CDR2 YNNKEL (reference sequence). The CDR3 sequence is CASSRRPEETQYF. The CDR3 region has the DNA TGTGCCAGCAGCCGCCGCCCAGAGGAGACCCAGTACTTC.

The rearrangement links TRBV6-2 or TRBV6-3 to TRBJ2-4; D possibly matches TRBD1 or TRBD2 (6 bases each). The CDR3 loop spans 12 amino acids. Per the germline V gene, CDR1 is MNHEY and CDR2 is SVGEGT. With 8 bases removed from V and 9 bases from J, the gap between germline ends came to 14 bases. The chain's CDR3 is CASRQEGVIQYF. CDR3 in DNA: TGTGCCAGCCGGCAGGAGGGGGTCATTCAGTACTTC.

The sample holds a few counts of this clonotype. J is TRBJ2-3 and V is TRBV5-6, with D possibly TRBD1 on 5 matching bases. CDR1 is SGHDT and CDR2 is YYEEEE in the germline V gene. Between the trimmed V and J ends, which lost 1 base and 0 bases, there was a span of 12 bases. The CDR3 contains 16 residues. CDR3 in DNA: TGTGCCAGCAGCTTGCGGACAAACCCTAGCACAGATACGCAGTATTTT. Protein: CASSLRTNPSTDTQYF.

The rearrangement joins TRBV6-1 to TRBJ1-5, with D tentatively TRBD1 (5 bases). Germline CDR1 MNHNS, CDR2 SASEGT. The germline V and J ends were trimmed by 8 bases and 1 base, with 15 bases remaining between them. The CDR3 is 15 amino acids. The DNA for the CDR3 is TGTGCCAGCCGGACACACGGGAAGAGCAATCAGCCCCAGCATTTT. Translation gives CASRTHGKSNQPQHF.

This clonotype was found many times. The V and J genes are TRBV29-1 and TRBJ2-1, with 9 positions matching TRBD2. V trimming: 1 base; J trimming: 4 bases; junction bases outside the gene matches: 11. The CDR3 has 17 amino acids. CDR1 SQVTM and CDR2 ANQGSEA come from the germline V gene. CDR3 coding DNA: TGCAGCGTTGAAGGCGGCCTAGCGGGGATTGGGTACAATGAGCAGTTCTTC. Translating gives CSVEGGLAGIGYNEQFF.

The sample holds a few counts of this clonotype. The chain has TRBV20-1 and TRBJ2-7; D remains ambiguous. V was pared by 3 bases and J by 2 bases, with 11 bases between. The CDR3 is made up of 13 amino acids. Germline V gene data show CDR1 as DFQATT and CDR2 as SNEGSKA (reference sequence). The DNA of the CDR3 is TGCAGTGCTAGTTTTTCTGGGACCTACGAGCAGTACTTC. Amino acids: CSASFSGTYEQYF.

The rearrangement joins TRBV5-1 to TRBJ2-5; no definite D call. Per the germline V gene, CDR1 is SGHRS and CDR2 is YFSETQ. This CDR3 is 13 amino acids long. The V end lost 0 bases, the J end lost 13 bases, and 16 bases lay between the germline ends. CDR3 in DNA: TGCGCCAGCAGCTTGGGTCGCGCCTACGAGCGGTACTTC. It yields the protein CASSLGRAYERYF.

V gene TRBV4-1 combines with J gene TRBJ2-3; TRBD2 matches at 9 bases. With V trimmed by 5 bases and J by 1 base, 7 bases remained unmatched. The CDR3 totals 16 residues. Germline CDR1 reads MGHRA; CDR2 reads YSYEKL. The CDR3 sequence is CASSSPIAGGTDTQYF. In DNA, the CDR3 is TGCGCCAGCAGCTCCCCGATAGCGGGGGGCACAGATACGCAGTATTTT.

V gene TRBV28 combines with J gene TRBJ2-7, with 7 bases lining up with TRBD1. The CDR3 is 15 amino acids. J was trimmed by 0 bases and V by 4 bases; bases with no gene match: 6. Looked up from germline, CDR1 is MDHEN and CDR2 is SYDVKM. The CDR3 protein is CASSSKWDSSYEQYF. The CDR3 DNA sequence: TGTGCCAGCAGTTCAAAATGGGACAGCTCCTACGAGCAGTACTTC.

V and J are TRBV21-1 and TRBJ2-1. TRBV21-1 is termed a pseudogene. The CDR3 runs 13 residues. In DNA, the CDR3 is TGTGCCAGGAGACTCGATATCGGGAATGAGCAGTTCTTC. It codes for CARRLDIGNEQFF.

This clonotype was seen a few times. V gene TRBV5-1 combines with J gene TRBJ1-2; D possibly corresponds to TRBD1 (6 bases). The V gene lost 1 base and the J gene lost 4 bases, with 14 bases spanning the gap. The CDR3 extends over 15 amino acids. CDR1 and CDR2 (germline): SGHRS, YFSETQ. CDR3 residues: CASSLSGGRGYGYTF. CDR3 DNA: TGCGCCAGCAGCTTGAGCGGGGGGCGAGGCTATGGCTACACCTTC.

This clonotype was detected only a few times. The chain carries TRBV20-1 and TRBJ1-5; D might be TRBD1 (6 bases). V was clipped by 6 bases and J by 7 bases, with 19 bases between them. Germline CDR1 and CDR2: DFQATT and SNEGSKA (reference sequence). The CDR3 runs to 14 residues. Written as DNA, the CDR3 is TGCAGTGCACGTACAGGGCCTACTAGGCAGCCCCAGCATTTT. Protein product: CSARTGPTRQPQHF.

A note on this clonotype: Sequence at one end of the junction differs from germline and may be a read error. The rearrangement uses TRBV4-2 and TRBJ2-5, with 14 bases fitting TRBD2. The J call may not be correct, given that the DNA end is closer to TRBJ2-7. Germline-derived CDR1 and CDR2 are LGHNA and YNFKEQ. The CDR3 is made up of 16 amino acids. CDR3 sequence: CTSSQTGLAGGNEQYF. CDR3 sequence (DNA): TGTACCAGCAGCCAAACCGGACTAGCGGGGGGTAACGAGCAGTACTTC.

This clonotype was seen just once. The rearrangement uses TRBV28 and TRBJ1-2, with no clear D. This CDR3 is 13 amino acids long. V was clipped by 3 bases and J by 8 bases, with 13 bases between them. CDR1 is MDHEN, CDR2 SYDVKM, per germline. The CDR3 DNA reads as TGTGCCAGCAGTTTGCCTCAAACGAAGGGCTACACCTTC. As protein: CASSLPQTKGYTF.

This clonotype was detected only a few times. This sequence joins TRBV7-6 and TRBJ2-3, with 8 bases lining up with TRBD1. CDR3 size: 15 residues. The germline V gene encodes CDR1 SGHVS and CDR2 FNYEAQ. After removal of 2 bases from V and 1 base from J, the junction contained 2 bases not matched to a gene. In nucleotides, the CDR3 is TGTGCCAGCAGCTTAATGACAGGGGGCACAGATACGCAGTATTTT. Translation gives CASSLMTGGTDTQYF.

This clonotype has a count of ten or more. The CDR3 nucleotides read TGTGCCACCAGCAGAGATGGGCCAGGGAGTAAACAGCCCCAGCATTTT. This translates into CATSRDGPGSKQPQHF. J is TRBJ1-5 and V is TRBV15; perhaps TRBD1 as D (5 bases). Looked up from germline, CDR1 is LNHNV and CDR2 is YYDKDF (reference sequence). The V and J ends lost 0 bases and 7 bases respectively, with 16 bases between them. The CDR3 length is 16 residues.